This is a list of T cell receptor beta chains from one sample in a study of T cell responses to AZD1222 COVID-19 vaccine. The assay was immunoSEQ multiplex PCR, and TCRdb's table has in-frame clones only and misses some. The repertoire holds 150,000 to 200,000 clones, under 95% seen once, with 1% in the top ten. The specimen was peripheral blood, collected 28 days after the second AZD1222 dose. The receptors derive from an adult who received the AZD1222 COVID-19 vaccine. The CDR3 runs from the conserved cysteine through the conserved F or W. D genes are given only for firm matches.

CASSLGLAGHNEQFF | TGTGCCAGCAGCTTAGGGCTAGCGGGTCATAATGAGCAGTTCTTC | TRBD2 | TRBJ2-1 | TRBV7-3
CASSLWANTEAFF | TGTGCCAGCAGTCTCTGGGCGAACACTGAAGCTTTCTTT | - | TRBJ1-1 | TRBV28
CASSHRTETQYF | TGTGCCAGCAGCCACCGTACGGAGACCCAGTACTTC | - | TRBJ2-5 | TRBV11-2
CASSLSGFRTQHF | TGTGCCAGCAGTTTGTCGGGTTTTCGGACCCAGCATTTT | - | TRBJ1-5 | TRBV27
CASSIALNTEAFF | TGTGCCAGTAGTATCGCCCTGAACACTGAAGCTTTCTTT | - | TRBJ1-1 | TRBV19
CASSKRGRPYSNQPQHF | TGTGCCAGCAGCAAACGGGGCAGGCCGTATAGCAATCAGCCCCAGCATTTT | - | TRBJ1-5 | TRBV21-1
CASTAGATYEQYF | TGCGCCAGCACGGCGGGGGCCACCTACGAGCAGTACTTC | - | TRBJ2-7 | TRBV5-1
CATSSSSGNTIYF | TGTGCCACGAGTTCCAGCTCTGGAAACACCATATATTTT | - | TRBJ1-3 | TRBV2
CASGSSYNEQFF | TGTGCTAGTGGTTCTTCCTACAATGAGCAGTTCTTC | - | TRBJ2-1 | TRBV12-5
CASSPRGPGANYGYTF | TGTGCCAGCTCACCCCGCGGCCCGGGGGCTAACTATGGCTACACCTTC | - | TRBJ1-2 | TRBV18
CASSQARGMNTEAFF | TGCGCCAGCAGCCAAGCCCGGGGAATGAACACTGAAGCTTTCTTT | - | TRBJ1-1 | TRBV4-1
CASRVGEGRSGYTF | TGTGCCAGCAGGGTGGGGGAGGGCCGTTCGGGCTACACCTTC | - | TRBJ1-2 | TRBV6-5
CSVEARQSGNTEAFF | TGCAGCGTTGAAGCTCGACAGTCGGGGAACACTGAAGCTTTCTTT | - | TRBJ1-1 | TRBV29-1
CASSPSGTNAYEQYF | TGTGCCAGCAGCCCGTCCGGGACAAATGCCTACGAGCAGTACTTC | - | TRBJ2-7 | TRBV7-2
CASSRGGASYEQYF | TGTGCCAGTAGTCGCGGGGGGGCCTCCTACGAGCAGTACTTC | TRBD2 | TRBJ2-7 | TRBV19
CASTSLNTIYF | TGTGCCAGCACGAGCCTTAACACCATATATTTT | - | TRBJ1-3 | TRBV6-5
CASSMKTSGVLYNEQFF | TGTGCCAGTAGTATGAAAACTAGCGGGGTCTTATACAATGAGCAGTTCTTC | TRBD2 | TRBJ2-1 | TRBV19
CASSSRTGWSVTNEKLFF | TGTGCCAGCAGCTCTCGGACAGGGTGGAGTGTAACTAATGAAAAACTGTTTTTT | TRBD1 | TRBJ1-4 | TRBV5-6